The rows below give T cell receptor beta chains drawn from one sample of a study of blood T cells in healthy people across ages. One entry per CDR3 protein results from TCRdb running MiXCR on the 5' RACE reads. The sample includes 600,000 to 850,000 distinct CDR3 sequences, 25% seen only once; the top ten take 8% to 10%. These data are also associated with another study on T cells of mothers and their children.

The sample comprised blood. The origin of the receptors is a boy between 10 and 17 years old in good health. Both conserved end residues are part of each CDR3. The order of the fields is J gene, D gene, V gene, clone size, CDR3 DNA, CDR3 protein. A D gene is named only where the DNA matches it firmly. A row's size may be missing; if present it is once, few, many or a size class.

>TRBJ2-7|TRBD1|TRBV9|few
TGTGCCAGCAGCGTAGAAGGGGGCGCTTCCTACGAGCAGTACTTC
CASSVEGGASYEQYF
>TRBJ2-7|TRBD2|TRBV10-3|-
TGTGCCATCGGGGGGACTAGCGGGAACTACGAGCAGTACTTC
CAIGGTSGNYEQYF
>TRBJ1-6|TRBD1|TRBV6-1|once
TGTGCCAGCAGCCTGTTCGGACAGGGGGCTTATTCACCCCTCCACTTT
CASSLFGQGAYSPLHF
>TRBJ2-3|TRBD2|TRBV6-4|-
TGTGCCAGCAGTGACTCGGGAGCTAGCGGGGGGGATACGCAGTATTTT
CASSDSGASGGDTQYF
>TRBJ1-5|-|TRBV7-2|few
TGTGCCAGCAGTTACTTTAGCAATCAGCCCCAGCATTTT
CASSYFSNQPQHF
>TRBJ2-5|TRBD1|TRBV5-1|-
TGCGCCAGCAGCGGGGCGACAGGGGCACAAGAGACCCAGTACTTC
CASSGATGAQETQYF
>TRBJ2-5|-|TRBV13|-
TGTGCCAGCAGCCCGCATCCCTGGGACGGGGAAGAGACCCAGTACTTC
CASSPHPWDGEETQYF
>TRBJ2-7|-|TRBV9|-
TGTGCCAGCAGCGTAGGGGTACGGGGAAGCGAGCAGTACTTC
CASSVGVRGSEQYF
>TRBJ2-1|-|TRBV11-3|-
TGTGCCAGCAGGGCGGGGAGCTCCTACAATGAGCAGTTCTTC
CASRAGSSYNEQFF
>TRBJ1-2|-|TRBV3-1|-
TGTGCCAGCAGCCAAGATCCCAGGGCTAACTATGGCTACACCTTC
CASSQDPRANYGYTF
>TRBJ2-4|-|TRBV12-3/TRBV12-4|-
TGTGCCAGCAGTTTACTAAACATTCAGTACTTC
CASSLLNIQYF
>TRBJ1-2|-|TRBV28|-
TGTGCCAGCGGCGAACAGCCCTATGGCTACACCTTC
CASGEQPYGYTF
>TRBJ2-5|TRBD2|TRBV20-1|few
TGCAGTGCCCCGGCGGGACTAGCGGGAGCGCTGTGGAAGACCCAGTGCTTC
CSAPAGLAGALWKTQCF
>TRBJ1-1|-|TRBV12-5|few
TGTGCTAGTGGTTTACACAGTACGAACACTGAAGCTTTCTTT
CASGLHSTNTEAFF
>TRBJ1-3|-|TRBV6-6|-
TGTGCCAGCATGCGACAGGACTCTGGAAACACCATATATTTT
CASMRQDSGNTIYF
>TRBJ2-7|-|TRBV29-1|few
TGCAGCGTCCTGTCGGGAGAAGTCGAGCAGTACTTC
CSVLSGEVEQYF
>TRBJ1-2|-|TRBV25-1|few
TGTGCCAGCAGTGAATCGGGGCTATACTATGGCTACACCTTC
CASSESGLYYGYTF
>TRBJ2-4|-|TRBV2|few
TGTGCCAGCAGTGCAGGGCCAGCCCTAGCCAAAAACATTCAGTACTTC
CASSAGPALAKNIQYF
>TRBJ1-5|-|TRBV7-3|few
TGTGCCAGCAGCCCCCCCGGGGTGAGACAGCCCCAGCATTTT
CASSPPGVRQPQHF
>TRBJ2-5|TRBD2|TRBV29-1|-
TGCAGCGTTCCGCTAGCGGGAGGGGAGCAGTACTTC
CSVPLAGGEQYF
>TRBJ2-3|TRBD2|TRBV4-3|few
TGCGCCAGCAGCCAAGGGACTAGCGGGGGGGCGAGCACAGATACGCAGTATTTT
CASSQGTSGGASTDTQYF
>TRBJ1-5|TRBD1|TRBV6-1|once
TGTGCCAGCAGGGGCGGGACAGACCCTCAGCCCCAGCATTTT
CASRGGTDPQPQHF
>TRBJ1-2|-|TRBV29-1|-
TGCAGCGTCCCGGGGGAAAATGGCTACACCTTC
CSVPGENGYTF
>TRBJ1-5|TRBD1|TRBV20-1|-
TGCAGTGCTAGCCAGGGGGGGAGGAATCAGCCCCAGCATTTT
CSASQGGRNQPQHF
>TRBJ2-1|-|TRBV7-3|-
TGTGCCAGCAGCCAGGGTTGGGCGGGTACCTACAATGAGCAGTTCTTC
CASSQGWAGTYNEQFF
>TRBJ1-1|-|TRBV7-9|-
TGTGCCAGCAGCCCCTCAGCCAGGGGACCAAACACTGAAGCTTTCTTT
CASSPSARGPNTEAFF
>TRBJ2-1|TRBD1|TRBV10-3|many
TGTGCCATCAGTGAGTCACGGACAGGGAAACACAATGAGCAGTTCTTC
CAISESRTGKHNEQFF
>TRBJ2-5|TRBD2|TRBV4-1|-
TGCGCCAGCAGCCAAGATGAGCTAGCGGGAGAACAAGAGACCCAGTACTTC
CASSQDELAGEQETQYF
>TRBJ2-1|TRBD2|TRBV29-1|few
TGCAGCGTTGAAGAGTCTACTAGCGGAGGCTACAATGAGCAGTTCTTC
CSVEESTSGGYNEQFF
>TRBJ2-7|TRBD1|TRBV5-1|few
TGCGCCAGCAGCTTCATCGGGACAGGAGTTTACGAGCAGTACTTC
CASSFIGTGVYEQYF
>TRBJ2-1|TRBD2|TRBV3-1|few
TGTGCCAGCAGCCGACTCCGGGGGGGGCTGGGAAATGAGCAGTTCTTC
CASSRLRGGLGNEQFF
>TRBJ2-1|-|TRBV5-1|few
TGCGCCAGCAGCGTGGGGCCGGAATACTACAATGAGCAGTTCTTC
CASSVGPEYYNEQFF
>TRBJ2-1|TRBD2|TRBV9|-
TGTGCCAGCAGCGCAGGGACTAGAAAAGGGAATGAGCAGTTCTTC
CASSAGTRKGNEQFF
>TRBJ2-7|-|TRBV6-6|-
TGTGCCGCTAGGCCCAATGGCTACGAGCAGTACTTC
CAARPNGYEQYF
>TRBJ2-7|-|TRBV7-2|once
TGTGCCAGCAGCTTATTCGGTGGGGGCGAGCAGTACTTC
CASSLFGGGEQYF
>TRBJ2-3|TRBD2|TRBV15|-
TGTGCCACCAGCTTTACTAGCGTGGGCACAGATACGCAGTATTTT
CATSFTSVGTDTQYF
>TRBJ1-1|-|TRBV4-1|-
TGCGCCAGCAGCCAGGGACTAATAAACACTGAAGCTTTCTTT
CASSQGLINTEAFF
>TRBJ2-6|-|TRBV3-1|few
TGTGCCAGCAGCTACGACAGACTCTCTGGGGCCAACGTCCTGACTTTC
CASSYDRLSGANVLTF
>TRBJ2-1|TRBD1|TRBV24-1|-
TGTGCCACCAGTGATTCGACAGGGTACAATGAGCAGTTCTTC
CATSDSTGYNEQFF
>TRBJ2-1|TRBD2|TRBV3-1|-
TGTGCCAGCAGCCATACTAGCGGGGGGTACAATGAGCAGTTCTTC
CASSHTSGGYNEQFF
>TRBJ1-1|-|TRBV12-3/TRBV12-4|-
TGTGCCAGCAGTTTAGAAAGGAAGGCGAACACTGAAGCTTTCTTT
CASSLERKANTEAFF
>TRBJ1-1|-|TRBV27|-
TGTGCCAGCAGTTTAAAGGGGTACACTGAAGCTTTCTTT
CASSLKGYTEAFF
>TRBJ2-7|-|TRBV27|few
TGTGCCAGCGGACCGAGCTCCTACGAGCAGTACTTC
CASGPSSYEQYF
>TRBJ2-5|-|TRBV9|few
TGTGCCAGCAGCGTAATCCGAAGGGGCCCACTTAAAGAGACCCAGTACTTC
CASSVIRRGPLKETQYF
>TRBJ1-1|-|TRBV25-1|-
TGTGCCAGCAGGGGCAGGAAAAACACTGAAGCTTTCTTT
CASRGRKNTEAFF
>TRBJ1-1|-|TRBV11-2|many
TGTGCCAGCAGCTTATCGTCGGGCACTGAAGCTTTCTTT
CASSLSSGTEAFF
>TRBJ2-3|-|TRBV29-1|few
TGCAGCGTCGAGGGGGAGACAGATACGCAGTATTTT
CSVEGETDTQYF
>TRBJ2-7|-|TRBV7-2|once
TGTGCCAGCAGCCTAAGGGACGGACTCTACGAGCAGTACTTC
CASSLRDGLYEQYF
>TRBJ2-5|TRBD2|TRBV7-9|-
TGTGCCAGCAGCTCACGACTAGCGGGAGGGCCGCGGGAGACCCAGTACTTC
CASSSRLAGGPRETQYF
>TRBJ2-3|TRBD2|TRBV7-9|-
TGTGCCAGCAGTTCGACATCAAGCGGGGGGCTCACAGATACGCAGTATTTT
CASSSTSSGGLTDTQYF
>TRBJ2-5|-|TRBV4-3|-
TGCGCCAGCAGCCAAGATTTATCCCCAGTGGGGACCCAGTACTTC
CASSQDLSPVGTQYF
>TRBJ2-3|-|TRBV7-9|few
TGTGCCAGCAGCTTAGCATATCCCAAAACAGATACGCAGTATTTT
CASSLAYPKTDTQYF
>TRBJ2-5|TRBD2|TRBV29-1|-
TGCAGCGTTATAGGGCGGGAGGACATCCAAGAGACCCAGTACTTC
CSVIGREDIQETQYF
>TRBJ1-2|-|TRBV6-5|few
TGTGCCAGCAGTTACGGGTCTGGCTACACCTTC
CASSYGSGYTF